This T cell receptor (beta chain) was identified in a study of response to subunit inactivated influenza vaccine. TCRdb re-called the RT-PCR reads with MiXCR, one entry per CDR3 protein. The data show 650,000 or so distinct CDR3 sequences, about 14% seen once. The CDR3 spans 19 residues. J gave up 10 bases and V 1 base, and 20 bases lay outside the gene matches. Germline values: CDR1 SGHRS, CDR2 YFSETQ. There are a few counts of this clonotype. V gene TRBV5-1 combines with J gene TRBJ1-6; 7 nucleotides line up with TRBD1. This specimen consisted of PBMCs from blood, obtained approximately 15 days before vaccination. This sequence was found in a man aged 50-60 years who received an inactivated influenza vaccine. The CDR3 protein is CASSLNGGYRDSGRSPLHF. The CDR3 DNA reads TGCGCCAGCAGCTTGAACGGGGGCTACCGGGACAGCGGACGGTCACCCCTCCACTTT.